This T cell receptor beta chain was captured by sequencing in a study of read filtering for tumor transcriptome and immune sequencing. Germline CDR1 and CDR2: SGHNT and YENEEA. This CDR3 region has 15 residues. J gave up 4 bases and V 0 bases, and 2 bases lay outside the gene matches. From approximately 430 ng of RNA, a library with molecular barcoded alpha/delta and beta/gamma adaptors was made. MiXCR was run by TCRdb on the reads, yielding one entry per CDR3 protein. The sample consists of 40,000 or so distinct CDR3 sequences, roughly 12% of them appearing once. This clonotype was observed at least ten times.

This TCR derives from a donor at least 40 years old with multiple myeloma. Material for sequencing was a population of CD138-negative cells sorted from bone marrow. The chain employs TRBV11-3 and TRBJ1-1; the match to TRBD1 covers 10 bases. The DNA for the CDR3 is TGTGCCAGCAGCTTAGATGACAGGGGGCCCACTGAAGCTTTCTTT. It codes for CASSLDDRGPTEAFF.